These 7 T cell receptor beta chains originate from one sample sequenced in a study of CD8+ T cells in alopecia areata (dated 2018 in TCRdb). What this sample's treatment or condition label stands for: oral pan-JAK inhibitor, 5-10 mg twice daily. To prepare the library, the immunoSEQ multiplex PCR assay was applied. For TCR sequencing, RNA was extracted from every sample and reverse transcribed into cDNA to serve as template. Entries here come from immuneACCESS through TCRdb and include only in-frame sequences with V and J called. Some clones fail to appear in such tables; in the studies checked, an unresolved V gene covers under half of the shortfall, and the cause of the remainder is unknown. The sample yields approximately 210,000 clones; over 60% were counted once. The biggest ten clones account for roughly 1.2% of the sample. Sequenced material: CD4+ T cells sorted from blood, taken between weeks 44 and 45, from a patient treated with tofacitinib. Source of these receptors: a human donor with alopecia areata.

The gene calls are TRBV29-1 and TRBJ1-1; TRBD1 might be the D (5 bases). The CDR3 covers 13 residues. V was shortened by 7 bases and J by 2 bases, with 14 bases between the two germline ends. CDR1 is SQVTM, CDR2 ANQGSEA, per germline. CDR3 nucleotide sequence: TGCAGCGGGGGCCGGCAAGGAAACACTGAAGCTTTCTTT. Its protein product is CSGGRQGNTEAFF.

This clone was found once. The chain employs TRBV29-1 and TRBJ1-1, with D uncertain. The germline CDR1 and CDR2 sequences are SQVTM and ANQGSEA. The CDR3 extends over 13 amino acids. V was shortened by 6 bases and J by 0 bases, with 11 bases between the two germline ends. CDR3 sequence reads: CSVLQLMNTEAFF. Here the CDR3 DNA reads TGCAGCGTCCTACAGCTCATGAACACTGAAGCTTTCTTT.

The genes are TRBV4-1 and TRBJ1-4; D call uncertain. Germline lookup yields CDR1 MGHRA and CDR2 YSYEKL. CDR3 length: 12 residues. The germline V and J ends were trimmed by 4 bases and 6 bases, with 6 bases remaining between them. As DNA, the CDR3 is TGCGCCAGCAGCCCGGTGGATGAAAAACTGTTTTTT. Translation: CASSPVDEKLFF.

CDR3 region: CATTGTYSYEQYF. The CDR3 nucleotides are TGTGCCACCACCGGGACATACTCCTACGAGCAGTACTTC. This chain uses TRBV5-4 with TRBJ2-7, with D possibly being TRBD1 (6 bases). CDR3 size: 13 residues. CDR1 is SGHNT and CDR2 is YYREEE in the germline V gene (reference sequence). Between the trimmed V and J ends, which lost 9 bases and 0 bases, there was a span of 13 bases.

The V call is TRBV9, the J call TRBJ2-7, with D perhaps matching TRBD1 or TRBD2 (6 bases each). The CDR3 loop spans 16 amino acids. V lost 0 bases and J lost 0, with 13 bases in between. CDR1 is SGDLS, CDR2 YYNGEE, per germline. DNA for the CDR3: TGTGCCAGCAGCGTAGGATCGGGGGCCAGCTCCTACGAGCAGTACTTC. Amino acid sequence: CASSVGSGASSYEQYF.

The chain carries TRBV19 and TRBJ2-1; 9 bases line up with TRBD1. The CDR3 loop spans 14 amino acids. V shed 5 bases, J shed 5 bases, and the junction held 4 bases outside the gene matches. Germline V gene lookup returns CDR1 LNHDA and CDR2 SQIVND (reference sequence). CDR3: CASSGTGHDNEQFF. The CDR3, as DNA: TGTGCCAGTAGTGGGACAGGGCACGACAATGAGCAGTTCTTC. Full variable domain (outside the CDR3, taken from reference TRBV19 and TRBJ2-1): DGGITQSPKYLFRKEGQNVTLSCEQNLNHDAMYWYRQDPGQGLRLIYYSQIVNDFQKGDIAEGYSVSREKKESFPLTVTSAQKNPTAFYLCASSGTGHDNEQFFGPGTRLTVL.

The chain combines TRBV29-1 with TRBJ2-3; D is uncertain. The germline V gene encodes CDR1 SQVTM and CDR2 ANQGSEA. This CDR3 spans 12 amino acids. The V end was cut by 8 bases, the J end by 2 bases, with 11 bases between. In DNA, the CDR3 is TGCAGCTTTAGGGAATTCACAGATACGCAGTATTTT. Translating it yields CSFREFTDTQYF.